This T cell receptor beta chain was retrieved from a study of Graves' ophthalmopathy and Graves' hyperthyroidism. Amplification of TCR beta CDR3 regions used RNA transcripts. A first-round RT-PCR used HTBI primers, followed by a second-round multiplex PCR. TCRdb re-called the multiplex PCR reads through MiXCR, storing one row per CDR3 protein. The data contain roughly 400,000 distinct CDR3 sequences, approximately 20% of them singletons. Study outcomes and limitations: In predicting ophthalmopathy progression, the model reached 65% to 71% sensitivity and under 85% specificity.

V was trimmed by 6 bases and J by 4 bases, leaving 12 bases between them. This CDR3 contains 13 residues. This clonotype was seen many times. Its antigen is as yet unknown. Uncontrolled infections, other autoimmune diseases, pregnancy or lactation barred patients from enrollment. This chain joins TRBV12-3 or TRBV12-4 and TRBJ1-1; the D is unclear. Input material: peripheral blood. The origin of this receptor is a woman aged 18-30 years with Graves' ophthalmopathy. CDR3 protein: CASRMDLGTEAFF. The CDR3 region has the DNA TGTGCCAGCAGGATGGACCTGGGCACTGAAGCTTTCTTT.